This TCR beta chain was captured by sequencing in a study of blood T cell repertoires in COVID-19. Germline loops: CDR1 SNHLY, CDR2 FYNNEI. V shed 7 bases and J shed 2 bases, with 15 bases lying between them. The CDR3 runs 16 residues. TCRdb's table, derived via immunoSEQ multiplex PCR, lists solely in-frame clones and lacks some. This sample has about 64,000 clones; 86% occur once, and the top ten carry approximately 3%. The chain uses TRBV2 and TRBJ1-6; D is possibly TRBD1 (5 bases). The source material was peripheral blood. The sequence was collected from a man aged 45-65 years with active COVID-19. The CDR3, as DNA: TGTGCCAGCATCCGGGACGGGGGGACCTATAATTCACCCCTCCACTTT. Translation: CASIRDGGTYNSPLHF.